Below are 6 T cell receptor beta chains sequenced from a single sample in a study of regulatory T cells in long-lasting Graves disease. The time point was: newly diagnosed GD, antithyroid drugs for less than 3 months. Isolated PBMC RNA provided the starting material for the TCR library. Investigators prepared the TCR beta libraries by applying iRepertoire HTBI primers and Arm-PCR of CDR3 regions. TCRdb redid the calling of the multiplex PCR reads with MiXCR, one entry per CDR3 protein. The table includes some 350,000 distinct CDR3 sequences, 15% to 20% detected once. The same sample was also studied in work on T cells in Graves' hyperthyroidism and ophthalmopathy.

The sample in question was peripheral blood mononuclear cells (PBMCs), obtained at new diagnosis, from a patient treated with antithyroid drugs. These receptors originate from a young woman with Graves disease.

This clonotype occurred many times. The chain uses TRBV30 and TRBJ1-4; D gene ambiguous. The CDR3 totals 12 residues. Per germline, CDR1 GTSNPN and CDR2 SVGIG (reference sequence). The V and J ends lost 1 base and 3 bases respectively, with 3 bases between them. CDR3 DNA: TGTGCCTGGAGTGACCCTAATGAAAAACTGTTTTTT. It specifies CAWSDPNEKLFF.

This clonotype was detected many times. The rearrangement links TRBV2 to TRBJ1-2; D is uncertain. Trimming left V 4 bases short and J 8 bases short, with 14 bases between. The germline V gene has CDR1 SNHLY and CDR2 FYNNEI. The CDR3 has 13 amino acids. The CDR3 DNA follows: TGTGCCAGCAGTGTTCCCGCTTCGGGGGGCTACACCTTC. It codes for CASSVPASGGYTF.

This clonotype was seen only a few times. J is TRBJ1-1 and V is TRBV6-1; D is undetermined. The CDR3 is 13 amino acids. Trimming removed 6 bases at V and 0 bases at J, with 8 bases between. CDR1 is MNHNS and CDR2 is SASEGT in the germline V gene. CDR3 amino acids: CASSSTMNTEAFF. As DNA, the CDR3 is TGTGCCAGCAGCTCCACTATGAACACTGAAGCTTTCTTT.

About this clonotype itself: At one end the junction does not follow the germline gene, possibly because of a read error. The CDR3 DNA is TGCAGCGCTGAAATCACCCCTTACTATGGCTACACCTTC. Residues: CSAEITPYYGYTF. The J gene is TRBJ1-2, the V gene TRBV29-1; D is unclear. The germline V gene has CDR1 SQVTM and CDR2 ANQGSEA. The CDR3 totals 13 residues.

In its sample, this clonotype was seen many times. The chain combines TRBV2 with TRBJ2-7, with a possible D match to TRBD2 (6 bases). Germline V gene lookup returns CDR1 SNHLY and CDR2 FYNNEI. This CDR3 spans 14 amino acids. V lost 6 bases, J lost 7 bases, and 19 bases lay in between. For the CDR3, the DNA is TGTGCCAGCAGATGGCGTGCGCCGGGAGTGGAGCAGTACTTC. Amino acids: CASRWRAPGVEQYF.

This clonotype showed up many times. The gene calls are TRBV9 and TRBJ1-1; D possibly corresponds to TRBD1 (5 bases). V dropped 6 bases and J dropped 6 bases, with 18 bases sitting between them. Germline CDR1 and CDR2: SGDLS and YYNGEE. The CDR3 is 14 residues long. The CDR3 DNA follows: TGTGCCAGCAACGAGGGAGGGGCGCGACCTGAAGCTTTCTTT. Residues: CASNEGGARPEAFF.